Here is one TCR beta chain with its context. Its specificity is not known. This specimen comes from a study of OX40 agonist ivuxolimab in advanced cancers. Turning to the study itself: Ivuxolimab, which is an agonistic anti-OX40 (CD134) antibody, was administered to the patients. Study-level findings and limits: Fewer expanded clones were found on average in CD4+ than in CD8+ T cells.

The repertoire was sequenced with immunoSEQ multiplex PCR; TCRdb's copy has only in-frame clones and lacks some. Of roughly 30,000 clones listed, 84% were seen once; the top ten hold 15% to 20%. The CDR3 is 14 residues long. CDR1 is MNHEY, CDR2 SMNVEV, per germline (reference sequence). J was trimmed by 6 bases and V by 2 bases; bases with no gene match: 2. The V gene is TRBV27, the J gene TRBJ2-7, with 12 bases matching TRBD1. Material: CD4+ or CD8+ T cells sorted from blood, obtained in a trial of the OX40 agonist ivuxolimab. This TCR derives from an adult with an advanced solid tumor such as melanoma, head and neck, liver or kidney cancer. The CDR3 loop is CASSLGTGGFEQYF. The CDR3 coding sequence is TGTGCCAGCAGTTTAGGGACAGGGGGCTTCGAGCAGTACTTC.